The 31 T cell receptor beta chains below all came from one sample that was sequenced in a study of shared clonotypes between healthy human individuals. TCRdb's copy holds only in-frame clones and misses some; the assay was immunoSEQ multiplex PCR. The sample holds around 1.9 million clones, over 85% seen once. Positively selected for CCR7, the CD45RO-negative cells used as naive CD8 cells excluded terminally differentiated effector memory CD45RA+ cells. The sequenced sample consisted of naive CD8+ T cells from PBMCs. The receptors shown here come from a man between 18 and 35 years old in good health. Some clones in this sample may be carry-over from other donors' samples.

The CDR3 region has the DNA TGTGCCAGCAAACGGGGGTTTGGTGAAGCTTTCTTT. This encodes CASKRGFGEAFF. This chain uses TRBV27 with TRBJ1-1, with D perhaps TRBD1 (5 bases). V lost 7 bases to trimming and J lost 7 bases, with 13 bases between them. Germline V gives CDR1 MNHEY, CDR2 SMNVEV (reference sequence). The CDR3 has 12 amino acids.

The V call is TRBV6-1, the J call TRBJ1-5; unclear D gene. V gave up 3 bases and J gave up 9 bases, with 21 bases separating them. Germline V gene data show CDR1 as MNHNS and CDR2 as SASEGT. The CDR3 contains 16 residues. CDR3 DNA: TGTGCCAGCAGTGAGCCCCAGATCCGGGGATCTTGGCCCCAGCATTTT. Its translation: CASSEPQIRGSWPQHF.

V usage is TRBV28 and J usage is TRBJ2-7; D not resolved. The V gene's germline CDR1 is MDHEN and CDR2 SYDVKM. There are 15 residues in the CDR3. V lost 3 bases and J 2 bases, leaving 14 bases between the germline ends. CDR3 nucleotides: TGTGCCAGCAGTTTCGGGCCCTACGCGGCCTACGAGCAGTACTTC. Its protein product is CASSFGPYAAYEQYF.

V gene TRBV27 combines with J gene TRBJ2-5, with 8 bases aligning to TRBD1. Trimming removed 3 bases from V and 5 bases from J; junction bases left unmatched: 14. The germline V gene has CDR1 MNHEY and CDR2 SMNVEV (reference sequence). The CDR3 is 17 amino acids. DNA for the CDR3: TGTGCCAGCAGTTTTGGGGCCGGGACAGGCACGGGGGAGACCCAGTACTTC. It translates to CASSFGAGTGTGETQYF.

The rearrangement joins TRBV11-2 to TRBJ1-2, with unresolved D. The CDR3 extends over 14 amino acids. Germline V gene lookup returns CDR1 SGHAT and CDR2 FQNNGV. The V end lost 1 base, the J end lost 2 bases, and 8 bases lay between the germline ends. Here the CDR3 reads CASSLAQSNYGYTF. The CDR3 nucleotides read TGTGCCAGCAGCTTAGCACAGAGCAACTATGGCTACACCTTC.

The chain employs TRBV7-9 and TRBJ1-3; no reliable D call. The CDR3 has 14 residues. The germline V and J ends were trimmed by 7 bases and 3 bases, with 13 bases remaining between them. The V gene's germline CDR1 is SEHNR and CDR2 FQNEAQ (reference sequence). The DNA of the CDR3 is TGTGCCAGCATCGAGGGCCTTAGTGGAAACACCATATATTTT. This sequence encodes CASIEGLSGNTIYF.

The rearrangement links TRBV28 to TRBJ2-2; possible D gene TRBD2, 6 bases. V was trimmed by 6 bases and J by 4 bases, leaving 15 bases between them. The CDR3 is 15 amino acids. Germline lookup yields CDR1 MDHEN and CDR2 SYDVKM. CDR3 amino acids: CASSSRRVGTGELFF. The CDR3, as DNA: TGTGCCAGCAGCAGTCGGAGGGTGGGCACCGGGGAGCTGTTTTTT.

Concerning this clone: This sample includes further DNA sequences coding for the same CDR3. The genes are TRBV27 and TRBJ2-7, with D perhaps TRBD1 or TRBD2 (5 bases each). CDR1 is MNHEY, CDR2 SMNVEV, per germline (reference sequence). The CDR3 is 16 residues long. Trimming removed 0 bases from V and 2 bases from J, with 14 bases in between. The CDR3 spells CASSLSPGTDTYEQYF. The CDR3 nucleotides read TGTGCCAGCAGTTTATCCCCCGGGACGGATACCTACGAGCAGTACTTC.

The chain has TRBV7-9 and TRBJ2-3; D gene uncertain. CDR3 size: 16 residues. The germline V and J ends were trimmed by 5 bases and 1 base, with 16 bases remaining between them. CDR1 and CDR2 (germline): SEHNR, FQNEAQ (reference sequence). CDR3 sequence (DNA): TGTGCCAGCAGCCTAAAGGCTACGACACGCACAGATACGCAGTATTTT. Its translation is CASSLKATTRTDTQYF. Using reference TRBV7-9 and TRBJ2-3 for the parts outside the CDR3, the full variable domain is DTGVSQNPRHKITKRGQNVTFRCDPISEHNRLYWYRQTLGQGPEFLTYFQNEAQLEKSRLLSDRFSAERPKGSFSTLEIQRTEQGDSAMYLCASSLKATTRTDTQYFGPGTRLTVL.

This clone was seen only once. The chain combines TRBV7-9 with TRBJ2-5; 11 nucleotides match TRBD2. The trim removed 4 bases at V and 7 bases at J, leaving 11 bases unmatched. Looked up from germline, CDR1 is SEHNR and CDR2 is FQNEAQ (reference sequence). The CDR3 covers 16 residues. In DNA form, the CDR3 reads TGTGCCAGCAGCTCTGCACTAGCGGGAGTAGGTCGGACCCAGTACTTC. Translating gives CASSSALAGVGRTQYF.

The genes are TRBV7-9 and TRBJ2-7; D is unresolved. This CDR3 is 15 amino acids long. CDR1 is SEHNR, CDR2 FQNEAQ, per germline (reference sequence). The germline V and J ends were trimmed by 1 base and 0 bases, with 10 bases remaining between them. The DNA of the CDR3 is TGTGCCAGCAGCTTAGGTGAGGTTAGCTCCTACGAGCAGTACTTC. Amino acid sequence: CASSLGEVSSYEQYF.

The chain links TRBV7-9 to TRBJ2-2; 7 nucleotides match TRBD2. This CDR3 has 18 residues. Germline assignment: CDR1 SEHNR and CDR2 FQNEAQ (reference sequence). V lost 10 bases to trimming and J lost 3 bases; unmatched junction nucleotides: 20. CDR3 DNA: TGTGCCATTATCGGACGGGAGGCTTACTATATTTACACCGGGGAGCTGTTTTTT. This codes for CAIIGREAYYIYTGELFF.

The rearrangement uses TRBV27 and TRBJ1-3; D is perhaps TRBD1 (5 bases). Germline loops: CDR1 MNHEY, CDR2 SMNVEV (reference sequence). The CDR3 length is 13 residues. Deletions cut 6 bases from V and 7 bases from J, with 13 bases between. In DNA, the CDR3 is TGTGCCAGCAGCCAGCCAGGGTCGAACACCATATATTTT. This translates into CASSQPGSNTIYF.

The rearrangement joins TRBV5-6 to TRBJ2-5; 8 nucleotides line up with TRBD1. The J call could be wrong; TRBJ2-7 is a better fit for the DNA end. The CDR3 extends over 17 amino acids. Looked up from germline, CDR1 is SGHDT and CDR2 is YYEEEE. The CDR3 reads CASSLGRTGIHSYEQYF. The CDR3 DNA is TGTGCCAGCAGCTTGGGTCGGACAGGGATACACTCCTACGAGCAGTACTTC.

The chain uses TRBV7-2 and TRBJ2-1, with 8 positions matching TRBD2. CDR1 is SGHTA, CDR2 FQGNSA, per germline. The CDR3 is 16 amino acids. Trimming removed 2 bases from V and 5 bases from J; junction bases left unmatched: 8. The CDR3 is CASSLSGTSGNNEQFF. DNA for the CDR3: TGTGCCAGCAGCTTAAGTGGAACTAGCGGAAACAATGAGCAGTTCTTC.

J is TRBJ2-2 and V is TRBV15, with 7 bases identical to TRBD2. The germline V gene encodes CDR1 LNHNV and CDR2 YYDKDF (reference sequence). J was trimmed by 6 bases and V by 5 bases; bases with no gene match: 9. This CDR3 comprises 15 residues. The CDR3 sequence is CATSSRTSGSGELFF. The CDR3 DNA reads TGTGCCACCAGCTCCCGGACTAGTGGTTCCGGGGAGCTGTTTTTT.

CDR3 sequence reads: CASSVDDSGYEQYF. CDR3 coding DNA: TGTGCCAGCAGCGTAGATGATAGCGGCTACGAGCAGTACTTC. V and J are TRBV9 and TRBJ2-7; D is perhaps TRBD2 (6 bases). The CDR3 runs 14 residues. With 0 bases removed from V and 3 bases from J, the gap between germline ends came to 10 bases. Germline V lookup: CDR1 SGDLS, CDR2 YYNGEE.

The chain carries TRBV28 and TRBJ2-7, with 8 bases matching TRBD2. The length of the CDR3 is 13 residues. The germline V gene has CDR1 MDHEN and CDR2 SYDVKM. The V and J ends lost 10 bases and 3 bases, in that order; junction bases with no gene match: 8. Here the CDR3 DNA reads TGTGCCATCGCCAGCGGGAGTTTCTACGAGCAGTACTTC. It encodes CAIASGSFYEQYF.

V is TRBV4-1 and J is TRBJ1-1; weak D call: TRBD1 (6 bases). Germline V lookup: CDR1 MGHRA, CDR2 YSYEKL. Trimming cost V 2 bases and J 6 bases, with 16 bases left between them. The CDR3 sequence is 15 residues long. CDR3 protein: CASSQPLGGPPEAFF. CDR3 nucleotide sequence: TGCGCCAGCAGCCAACCCCTAGGGGGGCCCCCTGAAGCTTTCTTT.

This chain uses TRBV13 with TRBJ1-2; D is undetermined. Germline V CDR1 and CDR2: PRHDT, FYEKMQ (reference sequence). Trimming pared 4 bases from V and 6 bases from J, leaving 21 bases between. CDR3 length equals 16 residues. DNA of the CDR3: TGTGCCAGCAGCTCAATCGATGCAGTGACCCGGCATGGCTACACCTTC. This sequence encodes CASSSIDAVTRHGYTF.

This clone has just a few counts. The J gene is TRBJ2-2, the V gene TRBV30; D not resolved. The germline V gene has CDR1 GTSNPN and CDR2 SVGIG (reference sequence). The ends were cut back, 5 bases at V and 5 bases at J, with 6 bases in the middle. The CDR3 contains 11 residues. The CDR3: CAWLGTGELFF. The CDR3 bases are TGTGCCTGGTTAGGGACCGGGGAGCTGTTTTTT.

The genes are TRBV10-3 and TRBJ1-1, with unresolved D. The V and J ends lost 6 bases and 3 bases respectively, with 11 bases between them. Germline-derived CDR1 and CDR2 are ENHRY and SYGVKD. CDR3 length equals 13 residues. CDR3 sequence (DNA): TGTGCCATCAGCCGCAAAACGGACACTGAAGCTTTCTTT. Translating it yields CAISRKTDTEAFF.

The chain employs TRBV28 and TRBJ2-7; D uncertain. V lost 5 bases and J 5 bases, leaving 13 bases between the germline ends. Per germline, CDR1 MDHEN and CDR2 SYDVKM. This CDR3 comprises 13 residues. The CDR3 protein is CASSRVGPNEQYF. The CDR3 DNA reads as TGTGCCAGCAGTAGGGTAGGGCCAAACGAGCAGTACTTC.

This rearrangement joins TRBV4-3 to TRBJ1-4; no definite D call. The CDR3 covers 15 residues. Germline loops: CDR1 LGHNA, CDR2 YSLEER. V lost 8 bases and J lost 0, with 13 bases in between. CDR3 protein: CASRISGATNEKLFF. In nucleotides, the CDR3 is TGCGCCAGCCGGATTTCTGGAGCAACTAATGAAAAACTGTTTTTT.

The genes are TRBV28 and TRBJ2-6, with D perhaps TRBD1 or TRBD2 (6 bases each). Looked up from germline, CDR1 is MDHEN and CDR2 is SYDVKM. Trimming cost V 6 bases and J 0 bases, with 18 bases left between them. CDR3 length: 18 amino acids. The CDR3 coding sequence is TGTGCCAGCAGGGAGGGGACAAGACGTCTCTCTGGGGCCAACGTCCTGACTTTC. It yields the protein CASREGTRRLSGANVLTF.

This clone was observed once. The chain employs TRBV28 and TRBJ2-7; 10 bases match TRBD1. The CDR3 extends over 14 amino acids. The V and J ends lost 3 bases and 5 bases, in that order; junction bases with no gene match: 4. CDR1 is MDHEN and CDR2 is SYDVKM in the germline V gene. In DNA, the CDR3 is TGTGCCAGCAGTTTCCCCGGGACAGGGGACGAGCAGTACTTC. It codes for CASSFPGTGDEQYF.

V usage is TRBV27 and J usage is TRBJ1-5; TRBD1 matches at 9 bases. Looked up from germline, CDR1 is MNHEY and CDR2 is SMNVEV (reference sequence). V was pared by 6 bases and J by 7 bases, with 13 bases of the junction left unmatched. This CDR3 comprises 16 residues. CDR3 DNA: TGTGCCAGCAGCAACGGACTACAGGGGGCCTGGCAGCCCCAGCATTTT. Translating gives CASSNGLQGAWQPQHF.

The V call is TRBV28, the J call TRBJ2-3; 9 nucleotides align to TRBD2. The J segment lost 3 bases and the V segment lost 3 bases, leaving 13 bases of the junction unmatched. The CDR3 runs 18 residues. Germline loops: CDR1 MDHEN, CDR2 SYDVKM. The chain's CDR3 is CASSFLVREGQGTDTQYF. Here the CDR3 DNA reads TGTGCCAGCAGTTTCCTCGTGCGGGAGGGCCAGGGGACAGATACGCAGTATTTT.

The CDR3 reads CSVEATGVPYEQYF. The DNA of the CDR3 is TGCAGCGTTGAAGCGACAGGGGTCCCCTACGAGCAGTACTTC. J is TRBJ2-7 and V is TRBV29-1; 8 nucleotides agree with TRBD1. CDR3 length: 14 amino acids. J gave up 2 bases and V 1 base, and 4 bases lay outside the gene matches. Per germline, CDR1 SQVTM and CDR2 ANQGSEA.

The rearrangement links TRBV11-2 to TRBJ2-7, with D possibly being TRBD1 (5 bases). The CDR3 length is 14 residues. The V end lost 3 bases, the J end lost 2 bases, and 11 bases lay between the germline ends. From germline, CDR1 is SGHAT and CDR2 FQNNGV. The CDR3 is CASSFEAGTYEQYF. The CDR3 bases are TGTGCCAGCAGCTTCGAGGCAGGGACCTACGAGCAGTACTTC.

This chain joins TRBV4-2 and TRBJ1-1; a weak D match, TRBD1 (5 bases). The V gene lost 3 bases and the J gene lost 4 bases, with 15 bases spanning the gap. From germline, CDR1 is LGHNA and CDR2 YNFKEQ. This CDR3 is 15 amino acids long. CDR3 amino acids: CASSQTQAARTEAFF. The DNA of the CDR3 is TGTGCCAGCAGCCAGACACAGGCGGCGCGCACTGAAGCTTTCTTT.